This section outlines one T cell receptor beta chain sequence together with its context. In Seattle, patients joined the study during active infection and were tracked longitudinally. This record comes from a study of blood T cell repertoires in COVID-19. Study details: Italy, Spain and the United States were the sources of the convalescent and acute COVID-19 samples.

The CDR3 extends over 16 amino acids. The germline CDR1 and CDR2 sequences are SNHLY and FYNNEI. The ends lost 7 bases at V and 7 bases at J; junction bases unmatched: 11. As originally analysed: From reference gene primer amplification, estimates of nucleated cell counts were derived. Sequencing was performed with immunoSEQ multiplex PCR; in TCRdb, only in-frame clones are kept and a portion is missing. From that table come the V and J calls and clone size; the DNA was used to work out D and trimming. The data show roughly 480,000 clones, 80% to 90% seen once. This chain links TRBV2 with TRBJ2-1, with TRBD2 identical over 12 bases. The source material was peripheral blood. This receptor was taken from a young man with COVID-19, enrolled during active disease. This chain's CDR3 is CASIARGLAGQNEQFF. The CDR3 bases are TGTGCCAGCATAGCCAGAGGACTAGCGGGACAAAATGAGCAGTTCTTC.